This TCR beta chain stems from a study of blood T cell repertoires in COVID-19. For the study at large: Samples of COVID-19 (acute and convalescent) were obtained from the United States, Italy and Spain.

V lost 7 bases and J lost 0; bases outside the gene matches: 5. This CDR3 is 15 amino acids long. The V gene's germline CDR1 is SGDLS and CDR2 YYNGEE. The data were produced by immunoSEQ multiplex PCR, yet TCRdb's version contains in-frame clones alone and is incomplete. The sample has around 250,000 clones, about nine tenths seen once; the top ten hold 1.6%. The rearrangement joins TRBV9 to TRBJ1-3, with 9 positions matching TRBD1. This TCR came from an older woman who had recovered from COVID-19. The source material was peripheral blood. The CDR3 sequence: CASSDRGNSGNTIYF. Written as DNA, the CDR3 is TGTGCCAGCTCGGACAGGGGAAACTCTGGAAACACCATATATTTT.